These 30 T cell receptor beta chains originate from one sample sequenced in a study of regulatory T cells in long-lasting Graves disease. TCR beta libraries were built with iRepertoire HTBI primers and Arm-PCR of CDR3 regions. One entry per CDR3 protein results from TCRdb running MiXCR on the multiplex PCR reads. The sample carries about 470,000 distinct CDR3 sequences, under 25% recorded once. The time point was: persistent/refractory GD, antithyroid drugs over 5 years with positive TRAb. PBMCs provided the RNA from which the TCR library was made. Sequencing was performed on peripheral blood mononuclear cells (PBMCs), taken when the disease was refractory, from a patient treated with antithyroid drugs. The origin of the receptors is a female donor with Graves disease.

Concerning this clonotype: This may stem from a read error, because a much larger clone lies one nucleotide away. The genes are TRBV12-3 or TRBV12-4 and TRBJ2-7, with D unclear. Trimming cost V 6 bases and J 10 bases, with 13 bases left between them. The CDR3 has 11 residues. The CDR3 DNA reads as TGTGCCAGCAGCCCTGGACGGATCCAGTACTTC. This encodes CASSPGRIQYF.

A few counts support this clonotype. The rearrangement links TRBV28 to TRBJ1-3, with no clear D. Trimming removed 8 bases at V and 8 bases at J, with 13 bases between. CDR3 length: 12 residues. Germline assignment: CDR1 MDHEN and CDR2 SYDVKM. CDR3 coding DNA: TGTGCCAGCTCCAAAGCGGGTGACACCATATATTTT. Amino acid sequence: CASSKAGDTIYF.

The chain employs TRBV19 and TRBJ1-4, with D uncertain. CDR1 and CDR2 from the germline V gene are LNHDA and SQIVND (reference sequence). V was trimmed by 3 bases and J by 13 bases, leaving 9 bases between them. The CDR3 consists of 11 residues. Written as DNA, the CDR3 is TGTGCCAGTAGTATCTCATGGAGACTGTTTTTT. This translates into CASSISWRLFF.

The table lists this clonotype with a few counts. The CDR3 loop reads CSARGLAGVPRTDNEQFF. DNA of the CDR3: TGCAGTGCCCGCGGCCTAGCGGGGGTTCCCCGTACCGACAATGAGCAGTTCTTC. The chain recombines TRBV20-1 with TRBJ2-1; 10 bases agree with TRBD2. Germline V gives CDR1 DFQATT, CDR2 SNEGSKA (reference sequence). This CDR3 is built from 18 residues. The V segment lost 6 bases and the J segment 5 bases; nucleotides outside the gene matches: 19.

Many counts were recorded for this clonotype. CDR3 amino acids: CASSFAPHEQYF. The CDR3 DNA reads as TGTGCCAGCAGTTTTGCCCCACACGAGCAGTACTTC. The chain recombines TRBV12-3 or TRBV12-4 with TRBJ2-7; D call uncertain. The CDR3 spans 12 residues. V was cut by 3 bases and J by 5 bases, with 8 bases left in between.

This clonotype was recorded a few times. V gene TRBV20-1 combines with J gene TRBJ1-5; possibly TRBD1 for D (6 bases). CDR1 DFQATT and CDR2 SNEGSKA come from the germline V gene (reference sequence). The V end lost 5 bases, the J end lost 6 bases, and 20 bases lay between the germline ends. CDR3 size: 15 residues. CDR3 bases: TGCAGTGCTCTTACTCCCAGGGGCCTGGGTCAGCCCCAGCATTTT. It translates to CSALTPRGLGQPQHF.

This clonotype was picked up many times. The rearrangement uses TRBV27 and TRBJ1-2; TRBD1 is a possible D gene (5 bases). The V gene's germline CDR1 is MNHEY and CDR2 SMNVEV (reference sequence). V lost 5 bases and J 7 bases, leaving 11 bases between the germline ends. CDR3 size: 12 residues. CDR3 protein: CASSMAGGGYTF. As DNA, the CDR3 is TGTGCCAGCAGTATGGCGGGGGGTGGCTACACCTTC.

V gene TRBV19 combines with J gene TRBJ1-5; possibly TRBD1 for D (5 bases). The ends were cut back, 8 bases at V and 6 bases at J, with 14 bases in the middle. This CDR3 spans 13 amino acids. Germline CDR1 is LNHDA and CDR2 is SQIVND (reference sequence). The DNA for the CDR3 is TGTGCCAGTCAGCACCAGGGACTTCAGCCCCAGCATTTT. Translated: CASQHQGLQPQHF.

This clonotype occurred a few times. This chain connects TRBV29-1 to TRBJ1-2; 9 bases line up with TRBD1. Germline V gene sequence: CDR1 SQVTM, CDR2 ANQGSEA. V shed 7 bases, J shed 4 bases, and the junction held 13 bases outside the gene matches. The CDR3 has 15 amino acids. CDR3 nucleotide sequence: TGCAGCGCCATAGGGGGACAGGGTGTCGGCTATGGCTACACCTTC. Protein product: CSAIGGQGVGYGYTF.

This clonotype has just a few counts. V is TRBV9 and J is TRBJ2-2; TRBD1 agrees at 7 bases. CDR3 length: 14 residues. In germline, CDR1 is SGDLS, CDR2 YYNGEE. V shed 4 bases and J 3 bases; nucleotides not matched to a gene: 3. CDR3 loop: CASSTQGDTGELFF. The CDR3 nucleotides read TGTGCCAGCAGCACCCAGGGGGACACCGGGGAGCTGTTTTTT.

The CDR3 bases are TGTGCCAGCAGCTTAGACGTCGGGCCGCGCTACAATGAGCAGTTCTTC. Its protein product is CASSLDVGPRYNEQFF. V gene TRBV7-9 combines with J gene TRBJ2-1; D not resolved. The germline V and J ends were trimmed by 1 base and 3 bases, with 13 bases remaining between them. The CDR3 has 16 residues. Germline V lookup: CDR1 SEHNR, CDR2 FQNEAQ (reference sequence). The full variable domain, its missing parts supplied by reference TRBV7-9 and TRBJ2-1, is DTGVSQNPRHKITKRGQNVTFRCDPISEHNRLYWYRQTLGQGPEFLTYFQNEAQLEKSRLLSDRFSAERPKGSFSTLEIQRTEQGDSAMYLCASSLDVGPRYNEQFFGPGTRLTVL.

A note on this clonotype: The germline gene is not matched at one end of the junction; a read error may be the cause. V is TRBV20-1 and J is TRBJ2-2, with 10 bases aligning to TRBD2. This CDR3 has 13 amino acids. CDR1 and CDR2 from the germline V gene are DFQATT and SNEGSKA (reference sequence). The CDR3 nucleotides are TGCAGTGCTAGCCGGACTAGCGGCGGGGGGCTGTTTTTT. It is translated as CSASRTSGGGLFF.

The sample holds many counts of this clonotype. The chain employs TRBV18 and TRBJ1-1; maybe TRBD1 (5 bases). Between the trimmed V and J ends, which lost 3 bases and 0 bases, there was a span of 11 bases. The CDR3 runs 15 residues. The germline CDR1 and CDR2 sequences are KGHSH and LQKENI. The CDR3 region is CASSPGRALNTEAFF. CDR3 bases: TGTGCCAGCTCACCGGGGCGGGCTTTGAACACTGAAGCTTTCTTT.

CDR3 coding DNA: TGTGCCAGCAGCCCAATGCCTCAGACAGGTGGCACTGAAGCTTTCTTT. Encoded protein: CASSPMPQTGGTEAFF. J is TRBJ1-1 and V is TRBV6-2 or TRBV6-3; a weak D match, TRBD1 (6 bases). This CDR3 contains 16 residues. CDR1 is MNHEY and CDR2 is SVGEGT in the germline V gene. Trimming removed 6 bases at V and 4 bases at J, with 21 bases between.

This chain links TRBV7-8 with TRBJ2-7; perhaps D is TRBD1 or TRBD2 (5 bases each). Trimming left V 3 bases short and J 3 bases short, with 15 bases between. Germline CDR1 and CDR2: SGHVS and FQNEAQ. The CDR3 sequence is 15 residues long. CDR3 sequence (DNA): TGTGCCAGCAGCTTCCGGGACGGACCACTCTACGAGCAGTACTTC. It translates to CASSFRDGPLYEQYF. Combining the CDR3 with reference TRBV7-8 and TRBJ2-7 gives the whole variable domain GAGVSQSPRYKVAKRGQDVALRCDPISGHVSLFWYQQALGQGPEFLTYFQNEAQLDKSGLPSDRFFAERPEGSVSTLKIQRTQQEDSAVYLCASSFRDGPLYEQYFGPGTRLTVT.

This clonotype appeared many times. One base away lies a much larger clone, so this may be a sequencing read error. The rearrangement links TRBV6-5 to TRBJ1-1, with D perhaps matching TRBD1 (6 bases). The CDR3 totals 13 residues. Germline V gene lookup returns CDR1 MNHEY and CDR2 SVGAGI. In DNA form, the CDR3 reads TGTGCCTGCAGTTACGGAGGGGGCACTGAAGCTTTCTTT. Residues: CACSYGGGTEAFF.

This chain uses TRBV6-1 with TRBJ2-7; TRBD2 matches 13 bases. J gave up 0 bases and V 7 bases, and 6 bases lay outside the gene matches. Germline values: CDR1 MNHNS, CDR2 SASEGT. The CDR3 length is 16 residues. For the CDR3, the DNA is TGTGCCAGCAAGCGACTAGCGGGAGGCTCCTCCTACGAGCAGTACTTC. Protein product: CASKRLAGGSSYEQYF.

In this sample, this clonotype turned up many times. The rearrangement links TRBV5-6 to TRBJ2-5; D uncertain. CDR1 is SGHDT, CDR2 YYEEEE, per germline. CDR3 length: 15 residues. The ends were cut back, 0 bases at V and 5 bases at J, with 14 bases in the middle. This chain's CDR3 is CASSLDVESRETQYF. In nucleotides, the CDR3 is TGTGCCAGCAGCTTGGACGTGGAATCTCGGGAGACCCAGTACTTC.

J is TRBJ2-5 and V is TRBV7-6; the D gene is possibly TRBD1 (6 bases). The CDR3 is made up of 13 amino acids. CDR1 and CDR2 (germline): SGHVS, FNYEAQ. Trimming stripped 11 bases from V and 5 bases from J, with 18 bases between. In nucleotides, the CDR3 is TGTGCCGCCAGCGTAGGGGGAGAGGAGACCCAGTACTTC. It yields the protein CAASVGGEETQYF.

This clonotype appeared a few times. The chain recombines TRBV5-1 with TRBJ2-7; 7 bases are a match to TRBD1. This CDR3 contains 16 residues. V shed 0 bases and J 3 bases; nucleotides not matched to a gene: 9. Germline loops: CDR1 SGHRS, CDR2 YFSETQ. Here the CDR3 reads CASSLGSGQSFYEQYF. The CDR3 DNA reads TGCGCCAGCAGCTTGGGCTCGGGACAGAGCTTCTACGAGCAGTACTTC.

The sample holds many counts of this clonotype. The DNA of the CDR3 is TGTGCCAGCAGTTCAGGGTTATCCACTGAAGCTTTCTTT. It translates to CASSSGLSTEAFF. The J gene is TRBJ1-1, the V gene TRBV28, with D perhaps matching TRBD1 (5 bases). The ends were cut back, 4 bases at V and 4 bases at J, with 10 bases in the middle. Per the germline V gene, CDR1 is MDHEN and CDR2 is SYDVKM. This CDR3 is 13 amino acids long.

The chain uses TRBV7-2 and TRBJ2-7; TRBD2 might be the D (6 bases). The ends were cut back, 4 bases at V and 2 bases at J, with 9 bases in the middle. There are 13 residues in the CDR3. In germline, CDR1 is SGHTA, CDR2 FQGNSA. The CDR3 bases are TGTGCCAGCAGCTCCTGGGGGGCCTACGAGCAGTACTTC. This encodes CASSSWGAYEQYF. Combining the CDR3 with reference TRBV7-2 and TRBJ2-7 gives the whole variable domain GAGVSQSPSNKVTEKGKDVELRCDPISGHTALYWYRQSLGQGLEFLIYFQGNSAPDKSGLPSDRFSAERTGGSVSTLTIQRTQQEDSAVYLCASSSWGAYEQYFGPGTRLTVT.

In this sample, this clonotype turned up once. The CDR3, as DNA: TGCAGCGTTGAAGATCCTAACAACTTCTACGAGCAGTACTTC. This encodes CSVEDPNNFYEQYF. The gene calls are TRBV29-1 and TRBJ2-7, with D uncertain. The V end lost 0 bases, the J end lost 3 bases, and 12 bases lay between the germline ends. The CDR3 length is 14 residues. Germline CDR1 is SQVTM and CDR2 is ANQGSEA.

The CDR3, as DNA: TGTGCCAACATTGACATAGGGACAGATACGCAGTATTTT. Its translation: CANIDIGTDTQYF. The rearrangement joins TRBV2 to TRBJ2-3; D gene ambiguous. CDR1 is SNHLY, CDR2 FYNNEI, per germline. The CDR3 covers 13 residues. V lost 10 bases, J lost 3 bases, and 14 bases lay in between. The variable domain in full, completed from reference TRBV2 and TRBJ2-3, reads EPEVTQTPSHQVTQMGQEVILRCVPISNHLYFYWYRQILGQKVEFLVSFYNNEISEKSEIFDDQFSVERPDGSNFTLKIRSTKLEDSAMYFCANIDIGTDTQYFGPGTRLTVL.

This sequence joins TRBV7-6 and TRBJ1-1, with 8 bases matching TRBD1. The CDR3 is 16 residues long. The junction had 8 bases not matched to a gene; V was cut back by 5 bases and J by 0 bases. From germline, CDR1 is SGHVS and CDR2 FNYEAQ. The CDR3 sequence: CASSAGTGYMNTEAFF. DNA of the CDR3: TGTGCCAGCAGCGCAGGGACAGGATACATGAACACTGAAGCTTTCTTT.

At least ten counts were recorded for this clonotype. The chain carries TRBV28 and TRBJ2-5; no definite D call. This CDR3 contains 13 residues. Germline CDR1 MDHEN, CDR2 SYDVKM. Trimming stripped 5 bases from V and 5 bases from J, with 12 bases between. The CDR3 nucleotides read TGTGCCAGCAGTGCCCCCGTGGTGGAGACCCAGTACTTC. Translated, it gives CASSAPVVETQYF.

Many counts were recorded for this clonotype. This chain links TRBV30 with TRBJ2-2; possible D gene TRBD1, 5 bases. With 0 bases removed from V and 6 bases from J, the gap between germline ends came to 5 bases. The CDR3 is 12 residues long. Per germline, CDR1 GTSNPN and CDR2 SVGIG (reference sequence). The CDR3: CAWSVQAGELFF. CDR3 DNA: TGTGCCTGGAGTGTACAGGCCGGGGAGCTGTTTTTT.

This clonotype was found many times. The V gene is TRBV6-1, the J gene TRBJ1-5, with 7 positions matching TRBD1. CDR1 is MNHNS and CDR2 is SASEGT in the germline V gene. V trimming: 5 bases; J trimming: 2 bases; junction bases outside the gene matches: 6. CDR3 length: 15 residues. Here the CDR3 reads CASSRDSAGNQPQHF. The CDR3, as DNA: TGTGCCAGCAGTCGGGACAGCGCGGGCAATCAGCCCCAGCATTTT.

This clonotype was recorded a few times. CDR3 amino acids: CASSSELSGTSVQETQYF. In DNA form, the CDR3 reads TGTGCCAGCAGCTCCGAGCTCTCCGGGACTAGCGTACAAGAGACCCAGTACTTC. The rearrangement uses TRBV7-2 and TRBJ2-5, with TRBD2 matching over 10 bases. This CDR3 has 18 residues. The J segment lost 2 bases and the V segment lost 4 bases, leaving 13 bases of the junction unmatched. The germline CDR1 and CDR2 sequences are SGHTA and FQGNSA.

The genes are TRBV4-1 and TRBJ2-7; 7 nucleotides line up with TRBD2. The CDR3 totals 18 residues. From germline, CDR1 is MGHRA and CDR2 YSYEKL. Trimming took 0 bases from V and 2 from J; bases not matched to a gene: 13. CDR3 in amino acids: CASSQDSSGRGDPYEQYF. In DNA form, the CDR3 reads TGCGCCAGCAGCCAAGATTCTAGCGGAAGAGGGGATCCCTACGAGCAGTACTTC.